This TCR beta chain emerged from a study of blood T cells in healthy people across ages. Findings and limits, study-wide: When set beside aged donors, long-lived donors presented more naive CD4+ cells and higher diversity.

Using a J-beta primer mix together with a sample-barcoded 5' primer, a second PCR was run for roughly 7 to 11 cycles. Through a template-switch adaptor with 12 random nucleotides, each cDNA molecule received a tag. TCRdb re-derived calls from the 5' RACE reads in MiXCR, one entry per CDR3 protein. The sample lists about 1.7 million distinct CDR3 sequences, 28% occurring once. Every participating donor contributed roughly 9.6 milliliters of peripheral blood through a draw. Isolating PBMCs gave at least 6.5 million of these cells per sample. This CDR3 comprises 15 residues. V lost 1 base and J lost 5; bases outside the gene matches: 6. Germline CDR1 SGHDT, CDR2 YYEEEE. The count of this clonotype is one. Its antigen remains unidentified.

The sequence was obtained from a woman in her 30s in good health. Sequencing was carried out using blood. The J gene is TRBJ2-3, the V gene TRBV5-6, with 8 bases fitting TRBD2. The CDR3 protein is CASSLWSGSGDTQYF. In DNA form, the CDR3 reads TGTGCCAGCAGCTTGTGGAGCGGGAGTGGAGATACGCAGTATTTT.